This T cell receptor beta chain was sequenced for a study of T cell responses to AZD1222 COVID-19 vaccine. Whole-study context: Second-dose timings of about 4 or about 12 weeks were pooled.

Trimming removed 3 bases from V and 1 base from J, with 10 bases in between. Germline values: CDR1 SGHAT, CDR2 FQNNGV. This CDR3 spans 15 amino acids. The study's findings and limits: Repertoires in all cases were sampled only once the peak T cell response had passed. Nearly half of unique spike-specific TCRs reportedly avoided B.1.351 and B.1.1.7 mutated regions. Researchers report vaccine-associated CD4 TCRs spanning spike, with dominance at 160-218 and 743-854.

In the case of this clone: The target antigen is unknown.

This table comes from immunoSEQ multiplex PCR, and its TCRdb copy is limited to in-frame clones, with some not included. The sample yields around 140,000 clones, roughly nine tenths seen once. The sequencing here drew on peripheral blood, taken on day 0 of AZD1222 vaccination. V and J are TRBV11-2 and TRBJ1-5; no firm D call. The TCR comes from an adult in good health. Written as DNA, the CDR3 is TGTGCCAGCAGCTTCAGCCGGGCAAGCAATCAGCCCCAGCATTTT. This sequence encodes CASSFSRASNQPQHF.